These 9 T cell receptor beta chains were sequenced from one sample in a study of CD8 T cells in Susac syndrome. An amount of RNA that ranged from roughly 0.5 to 1 ug was reverse transcribed with random hexamers. TCRdb redid the calling of the immunoSEQ multiplex PCR reads with MiXCR, one entry per CDR3 protein. The sample lists under 550,000 distinct CDR3 sequences; more than 80% were seen once. Sequenced input: CD8+ T cells from PBMCs. The receptors derive from a human donor with multiple sclerosis.

The J gene is TRBJ2-7, the V gene TRBV5-6; perhaps D is TRBD1 or TRBD2 (5 bases each). The CDR3 runs to 15 residues. The germline V gene encodes CDR1 SGHDT and CDR2 YYEEEE. V lost 2 bases to trimming and J lost 2 bases, with 14 bases between them. CDR3 residues: CASSLGWGPTYEQYF. As DNA, the CDR3 is TGTGCCAGCAGCTTAGGGTGGGGACCTACCTACGAGCAGTACTTC.

This clonotype was recorded a few times. The V gene is TRBV19, the J gene TRBJ2-7, with D perhaps matching TRBD1 (5 bases). The ends were cut back, 5 bases at V and 1 base at J, with 12 bases in the middle. CDR3 size: 14 residues. Germline CDR1 LNHDA, CDR2 SQIVND (reference sequence). CDR3 bases: TGTGCCAGTAGTTTCGGACAAACATCCTACGAGCAGTACTTC. It specifies CASSFGQTSYEQYF.

Written as DNA, the CDR3 is TGCAGCGTTGAGGGAGGGAGGCCAGATACGCAGTATTTT. Amino acid sequence: CSVEGGRPDTQYF. The V gene is TRBV29-1, the J gene TRBJ2-3; 7 bases are a match to TRBD2. J was trimmed by 4 bases and V by 3 bases; bases with no gene match: 4. The germline gives CDR1 SQVTM, CDR2 ANQGSEA. The CDR3 length is 13 residues.

The chain combines TRBV7-6 with TRBJ2-3; D unclear. Germline V gives CDR1 SGHVS, CDR2 FNYEAQ. This CDR3 spans 13 amino acids. V lost 5 bases and J lost 1, with 7 bases in between. The CDR3 loop is CASSNTGTDTQYF. DNA for the CDR3: TGTGCCAGCAGCAACACAGGCACAGATACGCAGTATTTT.

This clonotype was counted a few times. The chain couples TRBV7-9 to TRBJ1-1; D gene unclear. CDR1 and CDR2 from the germline V gene are SEHNR and FQNEAQ (reference sequence). This CDR3 spans 13 amino acids. V was cut by 6 bases and J by 0 bases, with 8 bases left in between. The CDR3, as DNA: TGTGCCAGCAGGTCACCCTTGAACACTGAAGCTTTCTTT. It codes for CASRSPLNTEAFF. Filled out from reference TRBV7-9 and TRBJ1-1, the complete variable domain reads DTGVSQNPRHKITKRGQNVTFRCDPISEHNRLYWYRQTLGQGPEFLTYFQNEAQLEKSRLLSDRFSAERPKGSFSTLEIQRTEQGDSAMYLCASRSPLNTEAFFGQGTRLTVV.

V usage is TRBV7-6 and J usage is TRBJ2-2; D gene unclear. CDR3 length: 11 residues. The germline V and J ends were trimmed by 7 bases and 6 bases, with 6 bases remaining between them. Germline V gene data show CDR1 as SGHVS and CDR2 as FNYEAQ. The CDR3 DNA is TGTGCCAGCACCAGAGCCGGGGAGCTGTTTTTT. The encoded protein is CASTRAGELFF.

This rearrangement joins TRBV30 to TRBJ1-4; TRBD1 aligns across 7 bases. This CDR3 comprises 14 residues. CDR1 GTSNPN and CDR2 SVGIG come from the germline V gene (reference sequence). The V segment lost 5 bases and the J segment 6 bases; nucleotides outside the gene matches: 9. CDR3 coding DNA: TGTGCCTGGGCTAGACGGGACAGCTATGAAAAACTGTTTTTT. It yields the protein CAWARRDSYEKLFF. Together with reference TRBV30 and TRBJ1-4, the CDR3 gives the full variable domain: SQTIHQWPATLVQPVGSPLSLECTVEGTSNPNLYWYRQAAGRGLQLLFYSVGIGQISSEVPQNLSASRPQDRQFILSSKKLLLSDSGFYLCAWARRDSYEKLFFGSGTQLSVL.

The rearrangement uses TRBV27 and TRBJ2-1, with 7 nucleotides matching TRBD2. V shed 2 bases, J shed 9 bases, and the junction held 4 bases outside the gene matches. The CDR3 runs to 13 residues. The V gene's germline CDR1 is MNHEY and CDR2 SMNVEV (reference sequence). CDR3 in amino acids: CASSLTSATEQFF. The CDR3 DNA is TGTGCCAGCAGTTTAACTAGCGCGACTGAGCAGTTCTTC.

CDR3 residues: CASSYRGTNNEQFF. CDR3 nucleotides: TGTGCCAGCAGTTACAGGGGAACAAACAATGAGCAGTTCTTC. The chain combines TRBV6-5 with TRBJ2-1; D possibly corresponds to TRBD1 (5 bases). Germline V CDR1 and CDR2: MNHEY, SVGAGI. Trimming shortened V by 2 bases and J by 5 bases, and 10 bases separated the two germline ends. The CDR3 runs 14 residues.